The rows below give T cell receptor beta chains drawn from one sample of a study of blood T cell repertoires in COVID-19. The table came from immunoSEQ multiplex PCR; TCRdb's copy has only in-frame clones and leaves some out. The sample consists of fewer than 300,000 clones, 75% to 95% of them appearing once. Sequenced: peripheral blood. The source is a person under 35 with COVID-19, enrolled during active disease. Both conserved end residues are part of each CDR3. The D gene is left open where the match is weak. Clone size is not always given. Where it is, it says once, few, many or a class for expanded clones.

size: .
V: TRBV9
D: .
J: TRBJ2-2
CDR3: CASSVIPGELFF
DNA: TGTGCCAGCAGCGTTATCCCCGGGGAGCTGTTTTTT

size: .
V: TRBV18
D: .
J: TRBJ2-2
CDR3: CASSPEAGELFF
DNA: TGTGCCAGCTCACCAGAGGCCGGGGAGCTGTTTTTT

size: .
V: TRBV24-1
D: .
J: TRBJ2-1
CDR3: CATSGTGLGEQFF
DNA: TGTGCCACCAGTGGAACGGGTTTGGGTGAGCAGTTCTTC

size: .
V: TRBV4-1
D: .
J: TRBJ1-2
CDR3: CASSQTGTQYGYTF
DNA: TGCGCCAGCAGCCAGACCGGGACACAATATGGCTACACCTTC

size: .
V: TRBV10-3
D: TRBD2
J: TRBJ2-1
CDR3: CAISGASGRNYNEQFF
DNA: TGTGCCATCAGTGGGGCTAGCGGGAGGAACTACAATGAGCAGTTCTTC

size: .
V: TRBV27
D: TRBD1
J: TRBJ2-2
CDR3: CASSLRATGARPGELFF
DNA: TGTGCCAGCAGTCTACGTGCGACAGGGGCACGACCCGGGGAGCTGTTTTTT

size: once
V: TRBV10-2
D: .
J: TRBJ1-6
CDR3: CASSERVTVNSPLHF
DNA: TGCGCCAGCAGTGAGAGGGTGACAGTTAATTCACCCCTCCACTTT

size: .
V: TRBV6-1
D: TRBD1
J: TRBJ1-4
CDR3: CASSGIPGQGQGKLFF
DNA: TGTGCCAGCAGTGGGATCCCGGGACAGGGTCAGGGAAAACTGTTTTTT

size: .
V: TRBV5-6
D: .
J: TRBJ2-1
CDR3: CASSLLAVSSYNEQFF
DNA: TGTGCCAGCAGCTTACTCGCGGTAAGCTCCTACAATGAGCAGTTCTTC

size: .
V: TRBV2
D: TRBD2
J: TRBJ2-2
CDR3: CASSDSGDTGELFF
DNA: TGTGCCAGCAGTGATAGCGGGGACACCGGGGAGCTGTTTTTT

size: .
V: TRBV7-6
D: TRBD1
J: TRBJ2-1
CDR3: CASSLRPGQAVNEQFF
DNA: TGTGCCAGCAGCCTACGACCGGGACAGGCCGTCAATGAGCAGTTCTTC

size: .
V: TRBV4-1
D: TRBD1
J: TRBJ2-7
CDR3: CASSQDASGTGDEQYF
DNA: TGCGCCAGCAGCCAAGATGCTTCCGGGACAGGGGACGAGCAGTACTTC

size: .
V: TRBV7-9
D: TRBD1
J: TRBJ2-3
CDR3: CASRRGQGITDTQYF
DNA: TGTGCCAGCAGACGGGGACAGGGGATCACAGATACGCAGTATTTT

size: .
V: TRBV20-1
D: .
J: TRBJ2-1
CDR3: CSARYIEQFF
DNA: TGCAGTGCCCGATACATTGAGCAGTTCTTC

size: .
V: TRBV2
D: TRBD1
J: TRBJ2-7
CDR3: CASSVGTVEGEQYF
DNA: TGTGCCAGCAGTGTAGGGACAGTAGAAGGCGAGCAGTACTTC

size: .
V: TRBV28
D: .
J: TRBJ1-3
CDR3: CASRKTRGSGNTIYF
DNA: TGTGCCAGCAGAAAGACTAGGGGCTCTGGAAACACCATATATTTT

size: .
V: TRBV6-6
D: TRBD1
J: TRBJ1-2
CDR3: CASSSGQGAGGYTF
DNA: TGTGCCAGCAGTTCAGGACAGGGGGCAGGTGGCTACACCTTC

size: .
V: TRBV18
D: TRBD1
J: TRBJ2-7
CDR3: CASSPGQGLSYEQYF
DNA: TGTGCCAGCTCACCCGGACAGGGCCTCTCCTACGAGCAGTACTTC

size: .
V: TRBV12-5
D: .
J: TRBJ1-2
CDR3: CASGTPDSLYGYTF
DNA: TGTGCTAGTGGTACCCCGGACAGCCTATATGGCTACACCTTC

size: .
V: TRBV15
D: .
J: TRBJ1-2
CDR3: CATSPEAFYGYTF
DNA: TGTGCCACCAGCCCCGAGGCGTTCTATGGCTACACCTTC

size: .
V: TRBV5-1
D: TRBD1
J: TRBJ2-5
CDR3: CASSLGAAGQGRETQYF
DNA: TGCGCCAGCAGCTTGGGGGCGGCGGGACAGGGTAGAGAGACCCAGTACTTC

size: once
V: TRBV5-4
D: .
J: TRBJ1-3
CDR3: CASSKGRDTQNTIYF
DNA: TGTGCCAGCAGCAAGGGCCGGGACACCCAAAACACCATATATTTT

size: once
V: TRBV7-2
D: .
J: TRBJ1-4
CDR3: CASRPTGMSNEKLFF
DNA: TGTGCCAGCAGACCAACAGGGATGTCTAATGAAAAACTGTTTTTT

size: .
V: TRBV7-2
D: .
J: TRBJ1-5
CDR3: CASSLAGGLNQPQHF
DNA: TGTGCCAGCAGCTTAGCGGGCGGGCTAAATCAGCCCCAGCATTTT

size: .
V: TRBV7-9
D: .
J: TRBJ1-2
CDR3: CASSPGGQGGYTF
DNA: TGTGCCAGCAGCCCCGGGGGTCAGGGTGGCTACACCTTC

size: once
V: TRBV7-2
D: TRBD1
J: TRBJ1-3
CDR3: CASSGGTGNAGNTIYF
DNA: TGTGCCAGCAGCGGAGGGACAGGGAACGCTGGAAACACCATATATTTT

size: .
V: TRBV12-3/TRBV12-4
D: .
J: TRBJ2-1
CDR3: CASRHGNEQFF
DNA: TGTGCCAGCCGCCACGGCAATGAGCAGTTCTTC

size: .
V: TRBV7-9
D: TRBD2
J: TRBJ2-7
CDR3: CASSLPTSGYYEQYF
DNA: TGTGCCAGCAGCCTGCCGACTAGCGGATACTACGAGCAGTACTTC

size: .
V: TRBV28
D: .
J: TRBJ1-2
CDR3: CASRTGPAYGYTF
DNA: TGTGCCAGCAGGACAGGTCCCGCCTATGGCTACACCTTC

size: .
V: TRBV12-3/TRBV12-4
D: .
J: TRBJ1-2
CDR3: CASSLEGYGYTF
DNA: TGTGCCAGCAGTTTAGAGGGGTATGGCTACACCTTC

size: .
V: TRBV7-2
D: TRBD1
J: TRBJ1-2
CDR3: CASSIDRDGYGYTF
DNA: TGTGCCAGCAGCATTGACAGGGATGGCTATGGCTACACCTTC

size: .
V: TRBV12-5
D: TRBD1
J: TRBJ1-6
CDR3: CASVSAGTGGNSPLHF
DNA: TGTGCTAGTGTCTCAGCCGGGACAGGGGGCAATTCACCCCTCCACTTT

size: .
V: TRBV19
D: TRBD2
J: TRBJ2-1
CDR3: CASSTGGAPYNEQFF
DNA: TGTGCCAGTTCGACGGGGGGAGCCCCCTACAATGAGCAGTTCTTC

size: .
V: TRBV18
D: .
J: TRBJ2-2
CDR3: CASSPPHTNTGELFF
DNA: TGTGCCAGCTCACCACCGCACACCAACACCGGGGAGCTGTTTTTT

size: .
V: TRBV2
D: .
J: TRBJ2-7
CDR3: CASILDSYEQYF
DNA: TGTGCCAGCATCTTGGACAGCTACGAGCAGTACTTC

size: .
V: TRBV19
D: TRBD2
J: TRBJ2-3
CDR3: CASSPVEGGPADTQYF
DNA: TGTGCCAGTAGCCCCGTGGAGGGAGGGCCCGCAGATACGCAGTATTTT

size: .
V: TRBV28
D: TRBD2
J: TRBJ2-7
CDR3: CASSPLSGTSGRDEQYF
DNA: TGTGCCAGCAGTCCACTCTCCGGGACTAGCGGGAGGGACGAGCAGTACTTC

size: .
V: TRBV5-1
D: .
J: TRBJ1-1
CDR3: CASSLELLGGTEAFF
DNA: TGCGCCAGCAGCTTGGAACTCCTGGGGGGCACTGAAGCTTTCTTT

size: .
V: TRBV18
D: TRBD1
J: TRBJ1-1
CDR3: CASSPDRAYTEAFF
DNA: TGTGCCAGCTCACCCGACAGGGCCTACACTGAAGCTTTCTTT

size: .
V: TRBV24-1
D: .
J: TRBJ1-1
CDR3: CAARGGANTEAFF
DNA: TGTGCCGCTCGAGGGGGGGCGAACACTGAAGCTTTCTTT

size: .
V: TRBV24-1
D: .
J: TRBJ2-1
CDR3: CATSVTMAGEQFF
DNA: TGTGCCACCAGTGTGACTATGGCGGGGGAGCAGTTCTTC

size: .
V: TRBV18
D: TRBD1
J: TRBJ2-1
CDR3: CASSRRDRSSNEQFF
DNA: TGTGCCAGCTCACGAAGGGACAGGTCATCAAATGAGCAGTTCTTC

size: .
V: TRBV4-1
D: .
J: TRBJ1-2
CDR3: CASSQDRGFGAQNGYTF
DNA: TGCGCCAGCAGCCAAGATAGGGGGTTTGGGGCACAAAATGGCTACACCTTC

size: .
V: TRBV27
D: TRBD2
J: TRBJ2-1
CDR3: CASRTSGYYNEQFF
DNA: TGTGCCAGCAGGACTAGCGGATACTACAATGAGCAGTTCTTC

size: .
V: TRBV9
D: TRBD1
J: TRBJ2-1
CDR3: CASSVGGQGFHEQFF
DNA: TGTGCCAGCAGCGTAGGGGGACAGGGTTTCCATGAGCAGTTCTTC

size: .
V: TRBV7-6
D: .
J: TRBJ2-1
CDR3: CASSLQGSSYNEQFF
DNA: TGTGCCAGCAGCTTACAGGGGAGCTCCTACAATGAGCAGTTCTTC

size: .
V: TRBV4-1
D: TRBD2
J: TRBJ2-1
CDR3: CASSQVLAGGPNEQFF
DNA: TGCGCCAGCAGCCAAGTCCTAGCGGGAGGGCCCAATGAGCAGTTCTTC

size: .
V: TRBV27
D: .
J: TRBJ2-2
CDR3: CASSFLGETGELFF
DNA: TGTGCCAGCAGTTTTCTAGGGGAAACCGGGGAGCTGTTTTTT

size: .
V: TRBV7-9
D: TRBD1
J: TRBJ1-2
CDR3: CASSLNRGNLDGYTF
DNA: TGTGCCAGCAGTTTGAACAGGGGGAACCTCGATGGCTACACCTTC

size: .
V: TRBV2
D: TRBD2
J: TRBJ2-1
CDR3: CAYRILAGGSYNEQFF
DNA: TGTGCCTACAGAATTCTAGCGGGAGGATCCTACAATGAGCAGTTCTTC

size: few
V: TRBV12-3/TRBV12-4
D: TRBD2
J: TRBJ2-1
CDR3: CASSPGTNNEQFF
DNA: TGTGCCAGCAGTCCCGGGACTAACAATGAGCAGTTCTTC

size: few
V: TRBV27
D: TRBD1
J: TRBJ1-6
CDR3: CASSTRQGGQGSPLHF
DNA: TGTGCCAGCAGTACCAGACAAGGGGGCCAGGGTTCACCCCTCCACTTT

size: few
V: TRBV4-1
D: TRBD1
J: TRBJ2-7
CDR3: CASSRTGNEQYF
DNA: TGCGCCAGCAGTCGGACAGGGAACGAGCAGTACTTC